Sequencing of this T cell receptor beta chain was carried out in a study of response to subunit inactivated influenza vaccine. Trimming removed 3 bases at V and 0 bases at J, with 9 bases between. The CDR3 covers 13 residues. The germline V gene encodes CDR1 SQVTM and CDR2 ANQGSEA. TCRdb ran MiXCR on the RT-PCR reads and lists one entry per CDR3 protein. The data hold about 190,000 distinct CDR3 sequences, with roughly 14% observed a single time. This TCR was sampled from a middle-aged man who received an inactivated influenza vaccine. The chain couples TRBV29-1 to TRBJ2-7; D remains unclear. The material sequenced was CD8+ T cells sorted from PBMCs, taken more than 4 days after vaccination. The CDR3 region has the DNA TGCAGCGTTGAGACTGATACCTCCTACGAGCAGTACTTC. Protein: CSVETDTSYEQYF.